This TCR beta chain was recovered during a study of response to subunit inactivated influenza vaccine. Study results and limitations: There was a suggestion from the authors that each seasonal influenza vaccination recruits few new T cells.

V lost 4 bases to trimming and J lost 2 bases, with 8 bases between them. This CDR3 has 12 amino acids. Germline CDR1 reads SQVTM; CDR2 reads ANQGSEA. Via MiXCR, TCRdb re-called the RT-PCR reads, giving one row per CDR3 protein. Seen here are 590,000 or so distinct CDR3 sequences, 11% to 15% observed once, and the top ten hold 7.5% to 8%. This clonotype occurred a few times. Its antigen is undetermined. The genes are TRBV29-1 and TRBJ1-2; possibly TRBD1 for D (5 bases). This receptor was taken from a man aged 45-65 years who received an inactivated influenza vaccine. Sequencing was performed on PBMCs from blood, taken approximately 15 days before vaccination. Here the CDR3 reads CSVVRGNYGYTF. In nucleotides, the CDR3 is TGCAGCGTTGTAAGGGGAAACTATGGCTACACCTTC.